These T cell receptor beta chains were read from a single sample in a study of CD8+ T cells in alopecia areata. Repertoires were generated with immunoSEQ multiplex PCR, while TCRdb's copy carries only in-frame clones and drops some. Here the sample spans some 100,000 clones, about 54% being singletons. This specimen consisted of CD8+ T cells sorted from blood, obtained at week 4, from a patient treated with tofacitinib. These receptors were collected from a human donor with alopecia areata. The CDR3 runs from the conserved cysteine through the conserved F or W. A D gene is named only where the DNA matches it firmly. Only part of the rows carry a size: once, few, many, or a class if the clone is expanded.

few,TRBV9,TRBJ1-1,-,CASSVRAAEITEAFF,TGTGCCAGCAGCGTAAGGGCAGCTGAAATCACTGAAGCTTTCTTT
once,TRBV27,TRBJ1-4,-,CASSSYSDRANEKLFF,TGTGCCAGCAGTTCTTATTCGGACCGAGCTAATGAAAAACTGTTTTTT
once,TRBV27,TRBJ2-7,-,CASSPYPEGKPKGQYF,TGTGCCAGCAGTCCCTACCCTGAGGGGAAACCCAAAGGGCAGTACTTC
-,TRBV7-9,TRBJ2-5,-,CASSFQEQETQYF,TGTGCCAGCAGCTTTCAGGAGCAAGAGACCCAGTACTTC
-,TRBV15,TRBJ2-5,TRBD2,CATTGTSGGQETQYF,TGTGCCACTACCGGGACTAGCGGGGGACAAGAGACCCAGTACTTC
once,TRBV5-4,TRBJ2-1,TRBD2,CASSLGAGETYNEQFF,TGTGCCAGCAGCTTGGGGGCGGGGGAGACCTACAATGAGCAGTTCTTC
-,TRBV15,TRBJ2-1,-,CATSAPGTVYNEQFF,TGTGCCACCAGCGCGCCCGGGACTGTGTACAATGAGCAGTTCTTC
few,TRBV27,TRBJ2-7,TRBD2,CASSPRGSHEQYF,TGTGCCAGCAGCCCGCGCGGGAGCCACGAGCAGTACTTC
few,TRBV27,TRBJ2-1,-,CASSPQDSYNEQFF,TGTGCCAGCAGTCCACAGGACAGCTACAATGAGCAGTTCTTC
few,TRBV30,TRBJ2-1,-,CAWSGSNEQFF,TGTGCCTGGAGTGGGTCGAATGAGCAGTTCTTC
few,TRBV30,TRBJ1-3,-,CALGRVIGNTIYF,TGTGCCCTCGGCCGGGTAATCGGAAACACCATATATTTT
-,TRBV6-1,TRBJ2-5,-,CASEGYQETQYF,TGTGCCAGTGAGGGCTATCAAGAGACCCAGTACTTC
-,TRBV30,TRBJ1-2,TRBD1,CAWTVGQVGGYTF,TGTGCCTGGACCGTTGGACAGGTCGGAGGCTACACCTTC
-,TRBV7-9,TRBJ2-7,-,CASSPGPTYEQYF,TGTGCCAGCAGCCCCGGACCGACCTACGAGCAGTACTTC
-,TRBV27,TRBJ1-2,TRBD1,CASSSIMYRGDSNGYTF,TGTGCCAGCAGTTCCATCATGTACAGGGGGGATAGCAATGGCTACACCTTC
-,TRBV7-2,TRBJ2-7,TRBD1,CASSFDRGPYEQYF,TGTGCCAGCAGCTTCGACAGGGGGCCTTACGAGCAGTACTTC
-,TRBV7-3,TRBJ2-3,TRBD1,CASSQQTGNTQYF,TGTGCCAGCAGCCAACAGACAGGGAATACGCAGTATTTT
-,TRBV28,TRBJ1-1,-,CASSPRWGGDTEAFF,TGTGCCAGCAGTCCACGATGGGGAGGGGACACTGAAGCTTTCTTT
-,TRBV29-1,TRBJ2-3,-,CSAIRGADTQYF,TGCAGCGCCATTAGGGGGGCAGATACGCAGTATTTT
-,TRBV7-9,TRBJ1-1,-,CASSFGGDGAFF,TGTGCCAGCAGCTTTGGCGGTGATGGGGCTTTCTTT
-,TRBV7-6,TRBJ2-5,TRBD1,CASSPITGAQETQYF,TGTGCCAGCAGCCCCATCACAGGGGCCCAAGAGACCCAGTACTTC
-,TRBV15,TRBJ2-5,TRBD2,CATSKAGNQETQYF,TGTGCCACCAGCAAAGCGGGGAACCAAGAGACCCAGTACTTC
-,TRBV5-1,TRBJ1-6,-,CASSFPQGDSPLHF,TGCGCCAGCAGCTTTCCCCAAGGGGATTCACCCCTCCACTTT
-,TRBV27,TRBJ2-7,-,CASSRGRGYEQYF,TGTGCCAGCAGCCGGGGTCGGGGTTACGAGCAGTACTTC
-,TRBV2,TRBJ2-7,-,CASTASYEQYF,TGTGCCAGCACCGCTTCCTACGAGCAGTACTTC
once,TRBV15,TRBJ2-3,-,CATSREDTDTQYF,TGTGCCACCAGCAGAGAAGACACAGATACGCAGTATTTT
few,TRBV2,TRBJ2-7,TRBD1,CASKGALTEQYF,TGTGCCAGCAAGGGGGCATTAACCGAGCAGTACTTC
-,TRBV19,TRBJ1-1,-,CASSIDPNTEAFF,TGTGCCAGTAGTATTGACCCCAACACTGAAGCTTTCTTT
-,TRBV5-1,TRBJ2-1,TRBD2,CASSLIPRGVYNEQFF,TGCGCCAGCAGCTTGATTCCGCGGGGGGTCTACAATGAGCAGTTCTTC
few,TRBV10-3,TRBJ1-2,-,CAISVRGSYYGYTF,TGTGCCATCAGCGTAAGGGGATCTTACTATGGCTACACCTTC
-,TRBV4-1,TRBJ2-7,-,CASSQESSSESYEQYF,TGCGCCAGCAGCCAAGAGTCGAGCAGTGAGTCCTACGAGCAGTACTTC
few,TRBV6-4,TRBJ1-3,-,CASSFHRGGGNTIYF,TGTGCCAGCAGTTTTCATCGGGGCGGGGGAAACACCATATATTTT
-,TRBV7-9,TRBJ2-7,-,CASSFGQSTYEQYF,TGTGCCAGCAGCTTCGGTCAGTCTACCTACGAGCAGTACTTC
-,TRBV11-2,TRBJ2-5,-,CASSLDLSGPETQYF,-
few,TRBV28,TRBJ2-1,TRBD1,CASSYRGNEQFF,TGTGCCAGCAGTTACAGGGGAAATGAGCAGTTCTTC
few,TRBV13,TRBJ2-5,-,CASSPRRGETQYF,TGTGCCAGCAGCCCCAGACGCGGCGAGACCCAGTACTTC
-,TRBV30,TRBJ1-1,-,CAWNLFQGVTEAFF,TGTGCCTGGAATCTTTTCCAGGGCGTGACTGAAGCTTTCTTT
-,TRBV9,TRBJ2-1,-,CASSEGIATEQFF,TGTGCCAGCAGCGAGGGAATAGCAACTGAGCAGTTCTTC
-,TRBV29-1,TRBJ2-1,-,CSVIVANEQFF,TGCAGCGTTATAGTCGCGAATGAGCAGTTCTTC
-,TRBV15,TRBJ1-6,-,CATTGPRGSPLHF,TGTGCCACCACGGGACCGCGAGGTTCACCCCTCCACTTT
-,TRBV6-5,TRBJ1-2,-,CASSGPNYGYTF,TGTGCCAGCAGTGGACCCAACTATGGCTACACCTTC
-,TRBV30,TRBJ2-7,TRBD1,CAWGLGTGENEQYF,TGTGCCTGGGGACTAGGGACAGGGGAAAACGAGCAGTACTTC
-,TRBV5-4,TRBJ1-2,-,CASSPLVRANYGYTF,TGTGCCAGCAGCCCCCTAGTCAGGGCCAACTATGGCTACACCTTC
-,TRBV9,TRBJ1-3,TRBD1,CASSQGGSGNTIYF,TGTGCCAGCAGCCAGGGGGGGTCTGGAAACACCATATATTTT
-,TRBV30,TRBJ1-1,-,CAWKWTPLTEAFF,TGTGCCTGGAAGTGGACCCCTCTCACTGAAGCTTTCTTT
-,TRBV30,TRBJ1-5,-,CAWSVGDGNQPQHF,TGTGCCTGGAGTGTAGGCGATGGCAATCAGCCCCAGCATTTT
few,TRBV29-1,TRBJ1-6,-,CSAVGGAPNSPLHF,TGCAGCGCCGTAGGCGGGGCCCCCAATTCACCCCTCCACTTT
-,TRBV30,TRBJ2-7,-,CAWSSGASYEQYF,TGTGCCTGGAGTTCAGGGGCTTCCTACGAGCAGTACTTC
-,TRBV7-3,TRBJ1-6,-,CASTEEGIGRSPLHF,TGTGCCAGCACCGAAGAGGGTATTGGTAGGTCACCCCTCCACTTT
few,TRBV5-1,TRBJ2-7,-,CASSLEGGGAGNEQYF,TGCGCCAGCAGCTTGGAGGGAGGGGGCGCAGGAAACGAGCAGTACTTC
-,TRBV27,TRBJ1-2,TRBD1,CASSPSGTAPSVLVGPF,TGTGCCAGCAGTCCGTCCGGGACAGCTCCCTCCGTGCTCGTGGGGCCCTTC
-,TRBV11-2,TRBJ2-1,TRBD2,CASSTLAGGSYNEQFF,TGTGCCAGCAGCACCTTAGCGGGGGGCTCCTACAATGAGCAGTTCTTC
-,TRBV29-1,TRBJ2-1,-,CSVAPGEQFF,TGCAGCGTTGCCCCCGGTGAGCAGTTCTTC